This T cell receptor (beta chain) came from a study of T cell changes during pregnancy in multiple sclerosis. V shed 0 bases and J shed 0 bases, with 10 bases lying between them. Germline V gene lookup returns CDR1 SGDLS and CDR2 YYNGEE. CDR3 length equals 17 residues. The assay was immunoSEQ multiplex PCR, and TCRdb's table has in-frame clones only and misses some. The sample records some 64,000 clones, about 90% being singletons. This clonotype was sampled from a female donor with multiple sclerosis, enrolled in a pregnancy study. Material: peripheral blood, obtained in the first trimester of pregnancy. J is TRBJ2-6 and V is TRBV9, with D possibly being TRBD2 (6 bases). The CDR3 region is CASSVGLASSGANVLTF. The DNA for the CDR3 is TGTGCCAGCAGCGTAGGGCTAGCGAGCTCTGGGGCCAACGTCCTGACTTTC.